Shown below are 5 T cell receptor beta chains from a single sample sequenced in a study of shared clonotypes between healthy human individuals. Naive-designated CD8 cells lacked CD45RO, were positively enriched for CCR7, and omitted terminally differentiated effector memory CD45RA+ cells. This table comes from immunoSEQ multiplex PCR, and its TCRdb copy is limited to in-frame clones, with some not included. The sample gives roughly 2,000,000 clones, 80% to 95% of which show up once; roughly 1.7% is in the top ten. The sample consisted of naive CD8+ T cells from PBMCs. Receptors were obtained from a man younger than 30 in good health. Some clones in this sample may be carry-over from other donors' samples.

This clone was counted once. The rearrangement uses TRBV28 and TRBJ2-1; 9 positions match TRBD2. This CDR3 has 19 residues. The germline gives CDR1 MDHEN, CDR2 SYDVKM. The V segment lost 11 bases and the J segment 6 bases; nucleotides outside the gene matches: 26. Here the CDR3 DNA reads TGTGCCGCCCCGGGGTTACACGGGGGCAGGTTAGCGGGAGCCAATGAGCAGTTCTTC. It translates to CAAPGLHGGRLAGANEQFF.

The V call is TRBV27, the J call TRBJ2-7; D is unclear. The germline gives CDR1 MNHEY, CDR2 SMNVEV (reference sequence). The CDR3 length is 14 residues. V was cut by 4 bases and J by 3 bases, with 13 bases left in between. CDR3 protein: CASSSIARFYEQYF. The CDR3 coding sequence is TGTGCCAGCAGTTCTATAGCCCGTTTCTACGAGCAGTACTTC.

The chain joins TRBV9 to TRBJ1-4; 8 nucleotides match TRBD1. J lost 6 bases, V lost 5 bases, and 6 bases had no gene match. In germline, CDR1 is SGDLS, CDR2 YYNGEE. This CDR3 region has 14 residues. CDR3 protein: CASSSGQGDEKLFF. The DNA for the CDR3 is TGTGCCAGCAGTTCAGGACAGGGTGATGAAAAACTGTTTTTT.

CDR3 nucleotides: TGTGCCAGCAGCCCCCCGTTGGGCCCGAACACCGGGGAGCTGTTTTTT. It specifies CASSPPLGPNTGELFF. The rearrangement uses TRBV7-9 and TRBJ2-2; no reliable D call. Germline CDR1 and CDR2: SEHNR and FQNEAQ (reference sequence). Trimming left V 5 bases short and J 0 bases short, with 13 bases between. The CDR3 spans 16 residues.

The chain employs TRBV19 and TRBJ1-5; no reliable D call. Per the germline V gene, CDR1 is LNHDA and CDR2 is SQIVND (reference sequence). This CDR3 spans 15 amino acids. V dropped 0 bases and J dropped 3 bases, with 9 bases sitting between them. The CDR3 is CASSIDLGYNQPQHF. The CDR3 DNA reads TGTGCCAGTAGTATAGATCTGGGGTACAATCAGCCCCAGCATTTT.